This passage covers 15 T cell receptor beta chains from one sample sequenced in a study of blood T cells in healthy people across ages. The authors ran a second PCR of roughly 7 to 11 cycles using a sample-barcoded 5' primer and a J-beta primer mix. TCRdb re-called the 5' RACE reads through MiXCR, storing one row per CDR3 protein. The sample contains approximately 680,000 distinct CDR3 sequences, about 34% of which appear only once. Sequenced: blood. The receptors stem from a woman aged 80 or over in good health.

This clonotype was counted many times. The chain is built from TRBV20-1 and TRBJ1-5, with TRBD1 identical over 7 bases. The CDR3 has 14 amino acids. Unmatched junction bases numbered 9, after V lost 3 bases and J lost 7 bases. The germline gives CDR1 DFQATT, CDR2 SNEGSKA (reference sequence). The CDR3 DNA is TGCAGTGCTAGCATGGACAGGCCACAACAGCCCCAGCATTTT. Residues: CSASMDRPQQPQHF.

The chain recombines TRBV5-1 with TRBJ2-5, with 9 bases matching TRBD2. The junction had 9 bases not matched to a gene; V was cut back by 2 bases and J by 4 bases. The germline gives CDR1 SGHRS, CDR2 YFSETQ. The CDR3 runs 16 residues. CDR3 sequence (DNA): TGCGCCAGCAGCTTTGGTTTGCGGGGGGGGCGAGAGACCCAGTACTTC. This gives the protein CASSFGLRGGRETQYF.

The V gene is TRBV6-1, the J gene TRBJ2-1; 8 bases fit TRBD2. With 6 bases clipped from V and 4 bases from J, the junction kept 11 bases outside the gene matches. The germline V gene has CDR1 MNHNS and CDR2 SASEGT. This CDR3 is built from 16 residues. The CDR3 sequence is CASRKGTGGGYNEQFF. As DNA, the CDR3 is TGTGCCAGCAGGAAAGGGACTGGCGGGGGGTACAATGAGCAGTTCTTC.

This clonotype was seen at least ten times. V gene TRBV4-2 combines with J gene TRBJ1-6; no firm D call. The germline V and J ends were trimmed by 1 base and 6 bases, with 7 bases remaining between them. The CDR3 runs 14 residues. Germline lookup yields CDR1 LGHNA and CDR2 YNFKEQ. The CDR3, as DNA: TGTGCCAGCAGCCAAGCCTCGACTAATTCACCCCTCCACTTT. This encodes CASSQASTNSPLHF.

This clonotype has at least ten counts. The chain employs TRBV18 and TRBJ1-1, with 8 bases lining up with TRBD1. CDR1 is KGHSH and CDR2 is LQKENI in the germline V gene. This CDR3 spans 14 amino acids. Unmatched junction bases numbered 6, after V lost 5 bases and J lost 4 bases. DNA for the CDR3: TGTGCCAGCTCATCATCGGACAGGGTCACTGAAGCTTTCTTT. Amino acid sequence: CASSSSDRVTEAFF.

Many counts were recorded for this clonotype. The chain carries TRBV6-2 or TRBV6-3 and TRBJ1-5, with a possible D match to TRBD1 (5 bases). V gave up 8 bases and J gave up 4 bases, with 15 bases separating them. The CDR3 is 14 residues long. CDR1 and CDR2 (germline): MNHEY, SVGEGT. This chain's CDR3 is CASAGPNENQPQHF. DNA of the CDR3: TGTGCCAGCGCAGGGCCGAATGAGAATCAGCCCCAGCATTTT.

This clonotype has ten or more counts. CDR3 DNA sequence: TGCAGTGCGGTCGGGACCAAGAGCTCCTACAATGAGCAGTTCTTC. Translation: CSAVGTKSSYNEQFF. V gene TRBV20-1 combines with J gene TRBJ2-1, with D perhaps matching TRBD1 or TRBD2 (5 bases each). Germline-derived CDR1 and CDR2 are DFQATT and SNEGSKA (reference sequence). CDR3 length: 15 amino acids. V was cut by 6 bases and J by 0 bases, with 15 bases left in between.

The V gene is TRBV5-6, the J gene TRBJ2-4; D uncertain. Trimming pared 0 bases from V and 13 bases from J, leaving 11 bases between. Germline-derived CDR1 and CDR2 are SGHDT and YYEEEE. This CDR3 spans 12 amino acids. This CDR3 reads CASSLATTEQYF. DNA for the CDR3: TGTGCCAGCAGCTTGGCAACGACGGAACAGTACTTC. Based on the CDR3 plus reference TRBV5-6 and TRBJ2-4, the full variable domain is DAGVTQSPTHLIKTRGQQVTLRCSPKSGHDTVSWYQQALGQGPQFIFQYYEEEERQRGNFPDRFSGHQFPNYSSELNVNALLLGDSALYLCASSLATTEQYFGAGTRLSVL.

This clonotype was seen many times. The rearrangement links TRBV5-1 to TRBJ2-5, with D tentatively TRBD2 (7 bases). The V end lost 7 bases, the J end lost 5 bases, and 15 bases lay between the germline ends. Germline V gene sequence: CDR1 SGHRS, CDR2 YFSETQ. The CDR3 runs to 13 residues. CDR3 sequence: CASRPGGGETQYF. DNA for the CDR3: TGCGCCAGCCGCCCGGGGGGCGGTGAGACCCAGTACTTC.

In its sample, this clonotype was seen a few times. This may stem from a read error, because a much larger clone lies one nucleotide away. The CDR3 here is CVSSPSRVQYEQYF. In nucleotides, the CDR3 is TGTGTCAGCTCACCAAGCCGGGTCCAATACGAGCAGTACTTC. The rearrangement uses TRBV18 and TRBJ2-5; D not resolved. The DNA end is more similar to TRBJ2-7, so the J call may be wrong. Germline V gene data show CDR1 as KGHSH and CDR2 as LQKENI. This CDR3 has 14 residues.

This chain joins TRBV18 and TRBJ1-3; TRBD1 might be the D (5 bases). Trimming left V 3 bases short and J 4 bases short, with 16 bases between. CDR1 is KGHSH, CDR2 LQKENI, per germline. The CDR3 spans 16 residues. CDR3 in DNA: TGTGCCAGCTCACCTGGCGAGCCCGGGGACGGAAACACCATATATTTT. This codes for CASSPGEPGDGNTIYF.

This clonotype was recorded many times. This chain links TRBV5-1 with TRBJ2-7; D might be TRBD1 or TRBD2, each matching 5 bases. Looked up from germline, CDR1 is SGHRS and CDR2 is YFSETQ. CDR3 size: 20 residues. V lost 5 bases and J lost 6, with 36 bases in between. Here the CDR3 reads CASRESARDPKSTPYGEQYF. For the CDR3, the DNA is TGCGCCAGCAGGGAGTCAGCGAGGGACCCGAAAAGCACCCCATACGGCGAGCAGTACTTC. Full variable domain (rest looked up from reference TRBV5-1 and TRBJ2-7): KAGVTQTPRYLIKTRGQQVTLSCSPISGHRSVSWYQQTPGQGLQFLFEYFSETQRNKGNFPGRFSGRQFSNSRSEMNVSTLELGDSALYLCASRESARDPKSTPYGEQYFGPGTRLTVT.

V gene TRBV30 combines with J gene TRBJ1-2; D remains ambiguous. The CDR3 spans 13 residues. V was shortened by 5 bases and J by 5 bases, with 15 bases between the two germline ends. Germline V gene sequence: CDR1 GTSNPN, CDR2 SVGIG (reference sequence). CDR3 in amino acids: CAWGPLELYGYTF. As DNA, the CDR3 is TGTGCCTGGGGTCCCCTGGAGCTTTATGGCTACACCTTC.

This sequence joins TRBV7-2 and TRBJ2-7; D is undetermined. This CDR3 is built from 13 residues. Per the germline V gene, CDR1 is SGHTA and CDR2 is FQGNSA. The V and J ends lost 5 bases and 2 bases respectively, with 10 bases between them. CDR3 DNA: TGTGCCAGCAGCGCCCGTACCCCCTACGAGCAGTACTTC. As protein: CASSARTPYEQYF.

This clonotype showed up just a few times. The rearrangement joins TRBV2 to TRBJ1-2; TRBD1 might be the D (5 bases). The CDR3 consists of 16 residues. Trimming removed 0 bases from V and 4 bases from J, with 15 bases in between. Germline CDR1 reads SNHLY; CDR2 reads FYNNEI. In DNA, the CDR3 is TGTGCCAGCAGTGAAGCTGTAGGGACTACGCTCTATGGCTACACCTTC. It translates to CASSEAVGTTLYGYTF.